Below are 30 T cell receptor beta chains sequenced from a single sample in a study of vaccination effects on CD4 cells after COVID-19. No antigen has been identified for these receptors. Clones were sequenced by immunoSEQ multiplex PCR, and TCRdb holds only the in-frame ones, with some missing. The table has roughly 70,000 clones, roughly two thirds seen once. CD4+ T cells specific for antigen were expanded with viral peptide pools by the ViraFEST assay before sequencing. Subsequent to 10 days of culture, CD4+ T cells were isolated. From March to December 2020, the person had a SARS-CoV-2 infection that was confirmed by PCR. This specimen consisted of CD4+ T cells from PBMCs cultured with HIV peptides, obtained before COVID-19 vaccination. Subset specified: HIV-1 Nef peptide pool negative control/reference culture. The origin of the receptors is a human donor who had a prior SARS-CoV-2 infection.

The chain employs TRBV5-1 and TRBJ1-2; unclear D gene. CDR1 is SGHRS and CDR2 is YFSETQ in the germline V gene. There are 13 residues in the CDR3. Trimming stripped 5 bases from V and 6 bases from J, with 14 bases between. This chain's CDR3 is CASREQSAHGYTF. The CDR3, as DNA: TGCGCCAGCAGGGAGCAATCAGCTCATGGCTACACCTTC. Full variable domain (outside the CDR3, taken from reference TRBV5-1 and TRBJ1-2): KAGVTQTPRYLIKTRGQQVTLSCSPISGHRSVSWYQQTPGQGLQFLFEYFSETQRNKGNFPGRFSGRQFSNSRSEMNVSTLELGDSALYLCASREQSAHGYTFGSGTRLTVV.

The chain links TRBV11-2 to TRBJ2-1, with D uncertain. Germline CDR1 is SGHAT and CDR2 is FQNNGV. The CDR3 is made up of 14 amino acids. The ends were cut back, 5 bases at V and 5 bases at J, with 13 bases in the middle. CDR3 residues: CASSKRRSDNEQFF. CDR3 DNA sequence: TGTGCCAGCAGCAAAAGGCGGAGTGACAATGAGCAGTTCTTC.

The CDR3 protein is CASSPKGQTSLNIQYF. The CDR3 region has the DNA TGTGCCAGCTCACCCAAGGGACAGACTTCCCTAAACATTCAGTACTTC. This rearrangement joins TRBV18 to TRBJ2-4; 7 positions match TRBD1. The ends lost 3 bases at V and 6 bases at J; junction bases unmatched: 11. Germline V gene sequence: CDR1 KGHSH, CDR2 LQKENI. CDR3 length: 16 amino acids.

The chain links TRBV2 to TRBJ2-2, with 12 bases matching TRBD2. CDR1 SNHLY and CDR2 FYNNEI come from the germline V gene. CDR3 length: 17 amino acids. The ends lost 10 bases at V and 6 bases at J; junction bases unmatched: 15. The CDR3 DNA sequence: TGTGCCACCGCGACTAGCGGGAGCCCCTACGCGGCCGGGGAGCTGTTTTTT. Translating it yields CATATSGSPYAAGELFF.

In this sample, this clone turned up a few times. The CDR3 DNA follows: TGTGCCAGCAGCCACGGGGCAGGCGAAAATTCACCCCTCCACTTT. This gives the protein CASSHGAGENSPLHF. J is TRBJ1-6 and V is TRBV7-2; maybe TRBD1 (5 bases). Germline lookup yields CDR1 SGHTA and CDR2 FQGNSA. V was trimmed by 5 bases and J by 7 bases, leaving 15 bases between them. This CDR3 has 15 amino acids.

Here the CDR3 reads CASSLGQADTGELFF. In DNA, the CDR3 is TGCGCCAGCAGCTTGGGCCAGGCAGACACCGGGGAGCTGTTTTTT. The V gene is TRBV5-1, the J gene TRBJ2-2; no clear D gene. The CDR3 contains 15 residues. CDR1 and CDR2 (germline): SGHRS, YFSETQ. V lost 0 bases and J 3 bases, leaving 9 bases between the germline ends.

The chain joins TRBV6-1 to TRBJ1-5, with 9 nucleotides matching TRBD1. CDR1 and CDR2 (germline): MNHNS, SASEGT. CDR3 length equals 16 residues. The J segment lost 4 bases and the V segment lost 4 bases, leaving 8 bases of the junction unmatched. This CDR3 is CASSGRSTGGNQPQHF. DNA for the CDR3: TGTGCCAGCAGTGGACGGTCGACAGGGGGGAATCAGCCCCAGCATTTT.

The CDR3 DNA reads as TGTGCCAGCAGCTGGTTAGGGGACGGCTACACCTTC. Translation gives CASSWLGDGYTF. The rearrangement joins TRBV5-5 to TRBJ1-2; maybe TRBD1 (5 bases). V dropped 3 bases and J dropped 8 bases, with 11 bases sitting between them. This CDR3 has 12 residues. The germline V gene encodes CDR1 SGHKS and CDR2 YYEKEE (reference sequence).

This clone has a single count. The gene calls are TRBV5-1 and TRBJ2-5; 15 bases agree with TRBD2. The junction had 8 bases not matched to a gene; V was cut back by 4 bases and J by 4 bases. The CDR3 runs to 17 residues. Looked up from germline, CDR1 is SGHRS and CDR2 is YFSETQ. The CDR3 reads CASSPAGLAGGRETQYF. CDR3 in DNA: TGCGCCAGCAGCCCCGCGGGACTAGCGGGGGGACGAGAGACCCAGTACTTC.

About this clone itself: The sample carries other DNA sequences with the same CDR3. The chain couples TRBV5-1 to TRBJ2-3; 8 bases align to TRBD2. The V gene end was trimmed by 4 bases and the J gene end by 3 bases; junction bases not matched to a gene: 10. The CDR3 is 16 residues long. Germline CDR1 SGHRS, CDR2 YFSETQ. CDR3 nucleotides: TGCGCCAGCAGCCTTGGGGGGACTAGGGGTACAGATACGCAGTATTTT. Residues: CASSLGGTRGTDTQYF.

The gene calls are TRBV5-4 and TRBJ2-2; 10 bases agree with TRBD1. J lost 4 bases, V lost 0 bases, and 6 bases had no gene match. Germline CDR1 SGHNT, CDR2 YYREEE (reference sequence). There are 17 residues in the CDR3. The CDR3 is CASSLAGWDRGTGELFF. The CDR3 nucleotides are TGTGCCAGCAGCTTGGCCGGTTGGGACAGGGGCACCGGGGAGCTGTTTTTT.

V and J are TRBV1 and TRBJ2-7; TRBD2 is the table's D call and was not checked against the DNA. TRBV1 is listed as a pseudogene. The CDR3 runs to 15 residues. The CDR3 here is CTSSQRRGTTYEQYF. The CDR3 DNA reads as TGCACCAGCAGCCAAAGGCGGGGAACCACCTACGAGCAGTACTTC.

This chain uses TRBV9 with TRBJ2-2; D is unclear. V dropped 4 bases and J dropped 3 bases, with 16 bases sitting between them. The CDR3 covers 16 residues. Germline loops: CDR1 SGDLS, CDR2 YYNGEE. CDR3 in DNA: TGTGCCAGCAGCCCCAGTGGGGATGGGTACACCGGGGAGCTGTTTTTT. Residues: CASSPSGDGYTGELFF. Combining the CDR3 with reference TRBV9 and TRBJ2-2 gives the whole variable domain DSGVTQTPKHLITATGQRVTLRCSPRSGDLSVYWYQQSLDQGLQFLIQYYNGEERAKGNILERFSAQQFPDLHSELNLSSLELGDSALYFCASSPSGDGYTGELFFGEGSRLTVL.

The chain uses TRBV15 and TRBJ1-4; TRBD1 might be the D (5 bases). Trimming left V 5 bases short and J 6 bases short, with 25 bases between. The germline V gene has CDR1 LNHNV and CDR2 YYDKDF (reference sequence). This CDR3 has 18 residues. The CDR3 is CATSLNPGRGDRDEKLFF. In DNA form, the CDR3 reads TGTGCCACCAGCCTCAACCCGGGACGGGGGGACCGGGATGAAAAACTGTTTTTT.

V gene TRBV4-1 combines with J gene TRBJ2-3; D ambiguous. The CDR3 sequence is 15 residues long. The germline V and J ends were trimmed by 0 bases and 4 bases, with 11 bases remaining between them. Germline V lookup: CDR1 MGHRA, CDR2 YSYEKL. The CDR3 region is CASSQDESSADTQYF. In DNA form, the CDR3 reads TGCGCCAGCAGCCAAGATGAAAGCTCGGCAGATACGCAGTATTTT.

The V and J genes are TRBV10-3 and TRBJ1-1; 7 positions match TRBD1. In germline, CDR1 is ENHRY, CDR2 SYGVKD. This CDR3 has 14 amino acids. V dropped 7 bases and J dropped 12; count of bases not matched to a gene: 17. CDR3 bases: TGTGCCATCACCAGGGGGAGGGGGCCAGGTTTGACTTTCTTT. This translates into CAITRGRGPGLTFF.

This clone appeared a single time. The chain combines TRBV5-4 with TRBJ1-2; TRBD1 agrees at 7 bases. This CDR3 has 14 residues. Germline CDR1 SGHNT, CDR2 YYREEE (reference sequence). V shed 5 bases, J shed 2 bases, and the junction held 6 bases outside the gene matches. The CDR3: CASSGDRNNYGYTF. As DNA, the CDR3 is TGTGCCAGCAGTGGGGACAGAAACAACTATGGCTACACCTTC. Full variable domain (missing parts from reference TRBV5-4 and TRBJ1-2): ETGVTQSPTHLIKTRGQQVTLRCSSQSGHNTVSWYQQALGQGPQFIFQYYREEENGRGNFPPRFSGLQFPNYSSELNVNALELDDSALYLCASSGDRNNYGYTFGSGTRLTVV.

This clone has just a few counts. The chain carries TRBV5-1 and TRBJ2-1, with no clear D. Trimming stripped 5 bases from V and 3 bases from J, with 12 bases between. Germline CDR1 and CDR2: SGHRS and YFSETQ. The CDR3 contains 14 residues. The CDR3 nucleotides read TGCGCCAGCAGAGAGCAGGCTTTCTACAATGAGCAGTTCTTC. Encoded protein: CASREQAFYNEQFF.

The chain recombines TRBV7-3 with TRBJ2-2, with no clear D. V was clipped by 2 bases and J by 4 bases, with 5 bases between them. The CDR3 consists of 13 residues. Per germline, CDR1 SGHTA and CDR2 FQGTGA. The CDR3 DNA reads TGTGCCAGCAGCTTAGGGTCCACCGGGGAGCTGTTTTTT. Its protein is CASSLGSTGELFF.

A few counts support this clone. V and J are TRBV15 and TRBJ2-1, with 12 bases aligning to TRBD2. Germline CDR1 is LNHNV and CDR2 is YYDKDF (reference sequence). V trimming: 1 base; J trimming: 6 bases; junction bases outside the gene matches: 7. The CDR3 has 17 amino acids. In DNA, the CDR3 is TGTGCCACCAGCAGAGGTCTACTAGCGGGGGGTCCCAATGAGCAGTTCTTC. Translated: CATSRGLLAGGPNEQFF. The entire variable domain, with the rest obtained from reference TRBV15 and TRBJ2-1, is as follows: DAMVIQNPRYQVTQFGKPVTLSCSQTLNHNVMYWYQQKSSQAPKLLFHYYDKDFNNEADTPDNFQSRRPNTSFCFLDIRSPGLGDTAMYLCATSRGLLAGGPNEQFFGPGTRLTVL.

In DNA form, the CDR3 reads TGTGCCAGCAGCTCTGACGCCTATGGCAGGGCGCAGTATTTT. Its translation: CASSSDAYGRAQYF. The chain employs TRBV11-3 and TRBJ2-3; D is perhaps TRBD1 (5 bases). The CDR3 has 14 residues. V dropped 4 bases and J dropped 10 bases, with 18 bases sitting between them. Germline V gene sequence: CDR1 SGHNT, CDR2 YENEEA. Full variable domain (outside the CDR3, taken from reference TRBV11-3 and TRBJ2-3): EAGVVQSPRYKIIEKKQPVAFWCNPISGHNTLYWYLQNLGQGPELLIRYENEEAVDDSQLPKDRFSAERLKGVDSTLKIQPAELGDSAVYLCASSSDAYGRAQYFGPGTRLTVL.

V is TRBV5-1 and J is TRBJ2-7; 10 bases are a match to TRBD2. Trimming cost V 0 bases and J 4 bases; bases outside gene matches: 4. The CDR3 consists of 15 residues. Germline CDR1 SGHRS, CDR2 YFSETQ. The CDR3 region is CASSLVASGSYEQYF. As DNA, the CDR3 is TGCGCCAGCAGCTTGGTGGCTAGCGGGAGTTACGAGCAGTACTTC.

This clone was counted a few times. This chain uses TRBV18 with TRBJ1-3; D gene unclear. Germline CDR1 and CDR2: KGHSH and LQKENI. V lost 3 bases to trimming and J lost 0 bases, with 9 bases between them. CDR3 size: 15 residues. This chain's CDR3 is CASSPDRTSGNTIYF. As DNA, the CDR3 is TGTGCCAGCTCACCCGATAGGACCTCTGGAAACACCATATATTTT.

The chain joins TRBV3-1 (or the pseudogene TRBV3-2) to TRBJ2-7; D possibly corresponds to TRBD1 (6 bases). In germline, CDR1 is LGHDT, CDR2 YNNKEL (reference sequence). With 5 bases removed from V and 3 bases from J, the gap between germline ends came to 17 bases. This CDR3 is built from 15 residues. CDR3 in DNA: TGTGCCAGCAGCGGCCGGGACAAAGCACACTACGAGCAGTACTTC. Translated: CASSGRDKAHYEQYF.

The gene calls are TRBV5-1 and TRBJ2-1; D not certain. V gave up 2 bases and J gave up 6 bases, with 9 bases separating them. The V gene's germline CDR1 is SGHRS and CDR2 YFSETQ. This CDR3 is built from 13 residues. The CDR3 DNA is TGCGCCAGCAGCTTAGAAGCGAGCAATGAGCAGTTCTTC. This codes for CASSLEASNEQFF.

This clone was seen a single time. The rearrangement joins TRBV9 to TRBJ2-1; TRBD2 is a possible D gene (6 bases). Germline V gene sequence: CDR1 SGDLS, CDR2 YYNGEE. The V gene lost 2 bases and the J gene lost 6 bases, with 12 bases spanning the gap. This CDR3 spans 14 amino acids. CDR3 sequence reads: CASSVEGTSNEQFF. CDR3 DNA sequence: TGTGCCAGCAGCGTGGAGGGGACCAGCAATGAGCAGTTCTTC.

This chain links TRBV9 with TRBJ2-2, with D possibly matching TRBD2 (6 bases). V was pared by 4 bases and J by 4 bases, with 14 bases between. This CDR3 is 15 amino acids long. Germline V lookup: CDR1 SGDLS, CDR2 YYNGEE. The DNA for the CDR3 is TGTGCCAGCAGCAAGGAGGGAATGATCACCGGGGAGCTGTTTTTT. Protein product: CASSKEGMITGELFF.

This sequence joins TRBV2 and TRBJ1-5, with D uncertain. The CDR3 is 13 amino acids. CDR1 is SNHLY, CDR2 FYNNEI, per germline. V shed 7 bases and J shed 4 bases, with 11 bases lying between them. CDR3 in amino acids: CASTIIWNQPQHF. For the CDR3, the DNA is TGTGCCAGCACCATTATATGGAATCAGCCCCAGCATTTT.

The J gene is TRBJ2-2, the V gene TRBV6-5, with 8 bases fitting TRBD1. The CDR3 extends over 14 amino acids. The germline gives CDR1 MNHEY, CDR2 SVGAGI. Trimming at V came to 7 bases and at J to 5 bases, leaving 6 bases not matched to a gene. CDR3 sequence reads: CASTWTGLTGELFF. The CDR3, as DNA: TGTGCCAGCACTTGGACAGGGTTGACCGGGGAGCTGTTTTTT.

V is TRBV11-3 and J is TRBJ2-5; 7 bases agree with TRBD1. This CDR3 has 14 residues. The J segment lost 2 bases and the V segment lost 5 bases, leaving 5 bases of the junction unmatched. Germline V gives CDR1 SGHNT, CDR2 YENEEA. The CDR3 nucleotides read TGTGCCAGCAGCCTACAGGGGTGGCAAGAGACCCAGTACTTC. The encoded protein is CASSLQGWQETQYF.